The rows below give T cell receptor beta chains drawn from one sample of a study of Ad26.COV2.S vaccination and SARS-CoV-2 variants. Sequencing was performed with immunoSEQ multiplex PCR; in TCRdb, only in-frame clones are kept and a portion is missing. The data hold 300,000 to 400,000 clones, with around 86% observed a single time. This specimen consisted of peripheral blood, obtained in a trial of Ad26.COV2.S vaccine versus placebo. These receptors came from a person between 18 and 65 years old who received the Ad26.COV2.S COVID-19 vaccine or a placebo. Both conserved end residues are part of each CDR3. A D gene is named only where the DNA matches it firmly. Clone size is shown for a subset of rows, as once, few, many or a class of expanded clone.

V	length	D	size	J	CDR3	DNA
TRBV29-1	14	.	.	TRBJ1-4	CSVRTVTTNEKLFF	TGCAGCGTACGGACAGTCACAACTAATGAAAAACTGTTTTTT
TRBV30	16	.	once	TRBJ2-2	CAQIGDRGRLTGELFF	TGTGCCCAAATTGGAGATCGGGGCAGGCTCACCGGGGAGCTGTTTTTT
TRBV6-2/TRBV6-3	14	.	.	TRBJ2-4	CASSYLDSGNIQYF	TGTGCCAGCAGTTACCTGGATTCTGGAAACATTCAGTACTTC
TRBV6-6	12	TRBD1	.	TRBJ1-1	CASSGQGAEAFF	TGTGCCAGCTCAGGACAGGGAGCTGAAGCTTTCTTT
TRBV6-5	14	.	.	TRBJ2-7	CASTNGPGFYEQYF	TGTGCCAGCACCAACGGCCCGGGGTTCTACGAGCAGTACTTC
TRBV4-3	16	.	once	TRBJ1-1	CASSQDRGRMNTEAFF	TGCGCCAGCAGCCAAGATCGGGGACGAATGAACACTGAAGCTTTCTTT
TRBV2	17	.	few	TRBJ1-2	CASRNPPGQTPLWGYTF	TGTGCCAGCAGGAACCCCCCCGGACAAACCCCACTGTGGGGCTACACCTTC
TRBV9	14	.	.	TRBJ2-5	CASNSGRDQETQYF	TGTGCCAGCAACTCGGGGAGAGACCAAGAGACCCAGTACTTC
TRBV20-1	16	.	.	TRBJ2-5	CSASHPGAPAQETQYF	TGCAGTGCTAGTCATCCCGGGGCTCCTGCCCAAGAGACCCAGTACTTC
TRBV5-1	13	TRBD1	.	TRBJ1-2	CASSPGQGDGYTF	TGCGCCAGCAGCCCGGGACAGGGGGATGGCTACACCTTC
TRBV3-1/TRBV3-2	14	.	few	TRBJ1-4	CASSLRTDNEKLFF	TGTGCCAGCAGCCTCAGGACAGATAATGAAAAACTGTTTTTT
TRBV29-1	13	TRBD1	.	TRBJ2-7	CSVEWTGGGEQYF	TGCAGCGTTGAATGGACAGGGGGCGGGGAGCAGTACTTC
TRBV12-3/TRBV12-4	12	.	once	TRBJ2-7	CASSLQLYEQYF	TGTGCCAGCAGTTTACAACTATACGAGCAGTACTTC
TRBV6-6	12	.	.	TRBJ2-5	CASSLARETQYF	TGTGCCAGCAGTTTGGCCCGGGAGACCCAGTACTTC
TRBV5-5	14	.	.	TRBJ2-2	CASSLVAQTGELFF	TGTGCCAGCAGCTTGGTGGCTCAAACCGGGGAGCTGTTTTTT
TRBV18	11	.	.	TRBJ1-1	CASSPVGEAFF	TGTGCCAGCTCCCCCGTGGGTGAAGCTTTCTTT
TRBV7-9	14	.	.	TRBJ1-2	CASSLWDGTYGYTF	TGTGCCAGCAGCTTATGGGACGGCACCTATGGCTACACCTTC
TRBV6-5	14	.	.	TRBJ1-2	CASIETGRDNGYTF	TGTGCCAGCATCGAGACAGGAAGAGACAATGGCTACACCTTC
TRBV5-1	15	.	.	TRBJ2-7	CASSLLNIPGDEQYF	TGCGCCAGCAGCTTGTTGAATATCCCAGGGGACGAGCAGTACTTC
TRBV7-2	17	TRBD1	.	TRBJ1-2	CASSLTGQGRSGYGYTF	TGTGCCAGCAGCTTAACAGGACAGGGGAGGTCGGGCTATGGCTACACCTTC
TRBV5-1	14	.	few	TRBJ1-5	CASSLGQGVQPQHF	TGCGCCAGCAGCTTAGGGCAGGGCGTTCAGCCCCAGCATTTT
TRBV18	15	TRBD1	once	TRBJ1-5	CASSSLAGGEQPQHF	TGTGCCAGCTCGAGTTTGGCAGGGGGAGAGCAGCCCCAGCATTTT
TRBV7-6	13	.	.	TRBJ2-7	CASSLERSYEQYF	TGTGCCAGCAGCTTAGAACGCTCCTACGAGCAGTACTTC
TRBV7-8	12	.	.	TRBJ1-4	CASSQQSEKLFF	TGTGCCAGCAGCCAACAAAGTGAAAAACTGTTTTTT
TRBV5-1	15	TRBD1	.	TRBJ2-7	CASGIGQGYAYEQYF	TGCGCCAGCGGAATCGGACAGGGTTACGCCTACGAGCAGTACTTC
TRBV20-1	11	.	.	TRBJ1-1	CSGEEEAEAFF	TGCAGTGGGGAGGAAGAGGCTGAAGCTTTCTTT
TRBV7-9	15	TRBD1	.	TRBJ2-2	CASSFWTGNTGELFF	TGTGCCAGCAGCTTCTGGACAGGGAACACCGGGGAGCTGTTTTTT
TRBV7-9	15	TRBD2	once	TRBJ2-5	CASSHLTSGEETQYF	TGTGCCAGCAGCCACCTAACTAGCGGGGAAGAGACCCAGTACTTC
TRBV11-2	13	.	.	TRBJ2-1	CASSPMDSSLQFF	TGTGCCAGCAGCCCAATGGACAGCTCCCTACAGTTCTTC
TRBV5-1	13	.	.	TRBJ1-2	CASSLGFDYGYTF	TGCGCCAGCAGCTTGGGGTTTGACTATGGCTACACCTTC
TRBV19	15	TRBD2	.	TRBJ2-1	CASSMFLAGVVEQFF	TGTGCCAGTAGTATGTTTTTGGCGGGGGTGGTTGAGCAGTTCTTC
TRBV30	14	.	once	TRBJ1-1	CAWSRVGINTEAFF	TGTGCCTGGAGTAGAGTAGGGATTAACACTGAAGCTTTCTTT
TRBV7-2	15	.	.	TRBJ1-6	CASSLGAQGHSPLHF	TGTGCCAGCAGCTTAGGAGCCCAGGGGCATTCACCCCTCCACTTT
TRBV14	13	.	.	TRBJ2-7	CASSRPGRGEQYF	TGTGCCAGCAGCCGACCGGGCAGGGGCGAGCAGTACTTC
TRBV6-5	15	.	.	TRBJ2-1	CASSYVGSSYNEQFF	TGTGCCAGCAGTTATGTGGGAAGCTCCTACAATGAGCAGTTCTTC
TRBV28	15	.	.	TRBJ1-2	CASSSPDATNYGYTF	TGTGCCAGCAGTTCGCCGGACGCGACTAACTATGGCTACACCTTC
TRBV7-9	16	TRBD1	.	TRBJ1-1	CASSLPREGADTEAFF	TGTGCCAGCAGCTTACCCCGGGAGGGGGCGGACACTGAAGCTTTCTTT
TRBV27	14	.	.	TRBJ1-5	CARGGPGSNQPQHF	TGTGCCAGGGGGGGGCCGGGTAGCAATCAGCCCCAGCATTTT
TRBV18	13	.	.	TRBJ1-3	CASSLQDKNTIYF	TGTGCCAGCTCACTTCAGGACAAAAACACCATATATTTT
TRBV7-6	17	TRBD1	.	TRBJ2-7	CASSLGQGGPVGDEQYF	TGTGCCAGCAGCTTGGGACAGGGGGGCCCAGTGGGGGACGAGCAGTACTTC
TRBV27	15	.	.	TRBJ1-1	CASSLSRGLGTEAFF	TGTGCCAGCAGTTTATCCAGGGGCTTGGGCACTGAAGCTTTCTTT
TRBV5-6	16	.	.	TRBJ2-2	CASSFGGGRGTGELFF	TGTGCCAGCAGCTTTGGGGGGGGCCGTGGCACCGGGGAGCTGTTTTTT
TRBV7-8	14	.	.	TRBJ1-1	CASSARGAFTEAFF	TGTGCCAGCAGCGCCCGGGGGGCCTTCACTGAAGCTTTCTTT
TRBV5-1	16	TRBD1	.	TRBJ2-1	CASSRPGQGANNEQFF	TGCGCCAGCAGCAGGCCCGGACAGGGGGCCAACAATGAGCAGTTCTTC
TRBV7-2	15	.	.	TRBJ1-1	CASKIGQARGAEAFF	TGTGCCAGCAAGATAGGGCAGGCTCGAGGGGCTGAAGCTTTCTTT
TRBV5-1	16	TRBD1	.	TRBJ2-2	CASSPPGTGFPGELFF	TGCGCCAGCAGCCCGCCCGGGACAGGGTTCCCCGGGGAGCTGTTTTTT
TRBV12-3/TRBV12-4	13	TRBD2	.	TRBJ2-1	CASTVGGFDEQFF	TGTGCCAGCACCGTCGGGGGGTTCGATGAGCAGTTCTTC
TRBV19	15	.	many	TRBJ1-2	CASSISHRESYGYTF	TGTGCCAGTAGTATCTCTCACAGGGAATCCTATGGCTACACCTTC
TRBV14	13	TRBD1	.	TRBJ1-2	CASSLWDSYGYTF	TGTGCCAGCAGTCTCTGGGACAGTTATGGCTACACCTTC
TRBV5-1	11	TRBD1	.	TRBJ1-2	CASTEGAYYTF	TGCGCCAGCACCGAGGGGGCATACTACACCTTC